This passage covers 30 T cell receptor beta chains from one sample sequenced in a study of blood T cell repertoires in COVID-19. Data came from immunoSEQ multiplex PCR; TCRdb stores just in-frame clones and leaves some out. Counted here are 250,000 to 300,000 clones, approximately 86% occurring once; the ten biggest clones make up about 3.4%. The sequencing sample was made of peripheral blood. The origin of the receptors is a young woman with acute or convalescent COVID-19.

As regards this clone: The junction departs from the called germline gene at one end, perhaps through a read error. The V call is TRBV7-7, the J call TRBJ1-3, with a weak D call TRBD1 (6 bases). The CDR3 contains 13 residues. Germline V gives CDR1 SSHAT, CDR2 FNYEAQ (reference sequence). Here the CDR3 DNA reads TGTGCTAGCAGTACAGGGTTCGGAAACACCATATATTTT. This translates into CASSTGFGNTIYF.

This clone has just a few counts. This chain joins TRBV7-2 and TRBJ1-5; 7 bases map to TRBD1. CDR3 length: 13 amino acids. The trim removed 4 bases at V and 5 bases at J, leaving 2 bases unmatched. Per germline, CDR1 SGHTA and CDR2 FQGNSA. The CDR3 region has the DNA TGTGCCAGCAGCTCCCAGGGGGATCAGCCCCAGCATTTT. Its translation: CASSSQGDQPQHF.

This clone appeared once. The J gene is TRBJ2-7, the V gene TRBV6-6; 8 bases are shared with TRBD1. With V trimmed by 10 bases and J by 2 bases, 10 bases remained unmatched. CDR1 MNHNY and CDR2 SVGAGI come from the germline V gene (reference sequence). The length of the CDR3 is 14 residues. CDR3 amino acids: CATLPTGAPYEQYF. DNA for the CDR3: TGTGCCACCTTGCCGACAGGGGCTCCCTACGAGCAGTACTTC.

CDR3 in DNA: TGTGCCAGCAGCAAACTAGCGGGAGGGCCTGGGGAGACCCAGTACTTC. Protein sequence: CASSKLAGGPGETQYF. J is TRBJ2-5 and V is TRBV7-9; 13 bases are shared with TRBD2. This CDR3 is built from 16 residues. V lost 5 bases and J lost 5; bases outside the gene matches: 8. Per the germline V gene, CDR1 is SEHNR and CDR2 is FQNEAQ (reference sequence).

V gene TRBV14 combines with J gene TRBJ1-1; TRBD1 might be the D (6 bases). This CDR3 has 16 amino acids. Germline assignment: CDR1 SGHDN and CDR2 FVKESK. V was cut by 4 bases and J by 4 bases, with 19 bases left in between. CDR3 loop: CASSLMGGGDSTEAFF. The CDR3, as DNA: TGTGCCAGCAGCCTAATGGGTGGGGGCGATAGCACTGAAGCTTTCTTT.

This rearrangement joins TRBV10-2 to TRBJ1-2; 9 bases are shared with TRBD1. Germline CDR1 and CDR2: WSHSY and SAAADI. After removal of 0 bases from V and 5 bases from J, the junction contained 7 bases not matched to a gene. The CDR3 spans 16 residues. The CDR3 loop is CASSESGTGLWYGYTF. The CDR3 nucleotides are TGCGCCAGCAGTGAGTCCGGGACAGGGTTATGGTATGGCTACACCTTC.

This clone has a handful of counts. V and J are TRBV7-9 and TRBJ2-7; TRBD1 matches at 11 bases. With 4 bases clipped from V and 4 bases from J, the junction kept 6 bases outside the gene matches. Germline CDR1 is SEHNR and CDR2 is FQNEAQ (reference sequence). The CDR3 length is 15 residues. The DNA for the CDR3 is TGTGCCAGCAGCTCAGGACAGGGGGCGAATTACGAGCAGTACTTC. Translating gives CASSSGQGANYEQYF.

The chain couples TRBV29-1 to TRBJ1-2, with TRBD1 matching over 9 bases. Germline V lookup: CDR1 SQVTM, CDR2 ANQGSEA. After removal of 1 base from V and 2 bases from J, the junction contained 5 bases not matched to a gene. This CDR3 is 15 amino acids long. CDR3 sequence: CSVEADRGGNYGYTF. CDR3 nucleotide sequence: TGCAGCGTTGAAGCTGACAGGGGGGGGAACTATGGCTACACCTTC.

This clone came up once. This chain connects TRBV6-1 to TRBJ2-7; the D gene is possibly TRBD2 (6 bases). This CDR3 region has 17 residues. Trimming took off 0 bases at V and 0 bases at J, with 15 bases between the two ends. Germline V gene lookup returns CDR1 MNHNS and CDR2 SASEGT. The chain's CDR3 is CASSEAGGVRSSYEQYF. The CDR3 coding sequence is TGTGCCAGCAGTGAAGCAGGAGGGGTTCGGAGCTCCTACGAGCAGTACTTC.

The rearrangement uses TRBV28 and TRBJ1-5, with D perhaps TRBD1 (5 bases). The CDR3 extends over 15 amino acids. The V and J ends lost 2 bases and 2 bases respectively, with 10 bases between them. CDR1 is MDHEN, CDR2 SYDVKM, per germline. The CDR3 DNA is TGTGCCAGCAGTTTAAGGGGTATGGGCAATCAGCCCCAGCATTTT. As protein: CASSLRGMGNQPQHF.

The DNA for the CDR3 is TGTGCCAGCAGCACAGGGGGCAGCTATGGCTACACCTTC. Protein sequence: CASSTGGSYGYTF. The chain links TRBV27 to TRBJ1-2, with 9 bases identical to TRBD1. The CDR3 consists of 13 residues. Germline V gene data show CDR1 as MNHEY and CDR2 as SMNVEV (reference sequence). With V trimmed by 6 bases and J by 4 bases, 3 bases remained unmatched.

The V call is TRBV5-4, the J call TRBJ2-5; possible D gene TRBD1, 5 bases. The CDR3 contains 16 residues. V was shortened by 0 bases and J by 1 base, with 13 bases between the two germline ends. The germline gives CDR1 SGHNT, CDR2 YYREEE (reference sequence). CDR3 loop: CASSLGAGPTQETQYF. CDR3 bases: TGTGCCAGCAGCTTGGGGGCAGGGCCGACCCAAGAGACCCAGTACTTC.

This chain joins TRBV3-1 (or the pseudogene TRBV3-2) and TRBJ1-6, with a possible D match to TRBD1 (5 bases). V dropped 0 bases and J dropped 8 bases, with 8 bases sitting between them. The CDR3 has 14 residues. Germline CDR1 reads LGHDT; CDR2 reads YNNKEL (reference sequence). The CDR3 region is CASSQEGRDSPLHF. The CDR3, as DNA: TGTGCCAGCAGCCAAGAGGGCAGGGATTCACCCCTCCACTTT.

The rearrangement uses TRBV27 and TRBJ2-7, with D perhaps matching TRBD2 (5 bases). The germline V gene encodes CDR1 MNHEY and CDR2 SMNVEV (reference sequence). The CDR3 length is 16 residues. Trimming stripped 0 bases from V and 1 base from J, with 13 bases between. The CDR3 nucleotides are TGTGCCAGCAGTTTATCGGTGGGAGCCGTGTCCTACGAGCAGTACTTC. Protein: CASSLSVGAVSYEQYF.

The chain couples TRBV5-1 to TRBJ2-1; TRBD2 agrees at 13 bases. The CDR3 runs 16 residues. With V trimmed by 4 bases and J by 4 bases, 5 bases remained unmatched. CDR1 and CDR2 from the germline V gene are SGHRS and YFSETQ. The DNA of the CDR3 is TGCGCCAGCAGCGCGATACTAGCGGGAGGGTACAATGAGCAGTTCTTC. As protein: CASSAILAGGYNEQFF. The whole variable domain, filled in from reference TRBV5-1 and TRBJ2-1, reads KAGVTQTPRYLIKTRGQQVTLSCSPISGHRSVSWYQQTPGQGLQFLFEYFSETQRNKGNFPGRFSGRQFSNSRSEMNVSTLELGDSALYLCASSAILAGGYNEQFFGPGTRLTVL.

The chain recombines TRBV6-5 with TRBJ1-4; weak D call: TRBD1 (5 bases). The CDR3 is 14 residues long. The germline V and J ends were trimmed by 5 bases and 2 bases, with 9 bases remaining between them. CDR1 MNHEY and CDR2 SVGAGI come from the germline V gene. The DNA for the CDR3 is TGTGCCAGCAGTACGGGACTCACTAATGAAAAACTGTTTTTT. Its protein product is CASSTGLTNEKLFF.

The chain uses TRBV9 and TRBJ2-2, with a possible D match to TRBD2 (5 bases). CDR1 is SGDLS and CDR2 is YYNGEE in the germline V gene. Trimming left V 3 bases short and J 6 bases short, with 21 bases between. There are 17 residues in the CDR3. CDR3 residues: CASSGTARTEAAGELFF. The CDR3 DNA follows: TGTGCCAGCAGCGGGACGGCGCGAACAGAAGCGGCCGGGGAGCTGTTTTTT.

This chain joins TRBV7-3 and TRBJ2-7; TRBD2 matches at 8 bases. The trim removed 1 base at V and 4 bases at J, leaving 18 bases unmatched. CDR1 and CDR2 (germline): SGHTA, FQGTGA. This CDR3 has 19 amino acids. The CDR3 nucleotides are TGTGCCAGCAGCTTAATTCCCACGTTAATAGCGGGAAGCTCTTACGAGCAGTACTTC. Residues: CASSLIPTLIAGSSYEQYF.

This chain links TRBV9 with TRBJ2-1; the match to TRBD2 covers 9 bases. Germline trimming cut 0 bases from V and 2 bases from J; bases unmatched to any gene: 15. The length of the CDR3 is 20 residues. Germline CDR1 and CDR2: SGDLS and YYNGEE. The CDR3 spells CASSVDPGGRAEGPYNEQFF. The CDR3 DNA reads TGTGCCAGCAGCGTAGATCCGGGCGGGAGGGCCGAGGGTCCCTACAATGAGCAGTTCTTC.

This clone occurred a few times. At one end the junction does not follow the germline gene, possibly because of a read error. This chain links TRBV5-8 with TRBJ1-1; unclear D gene. Per germline, CDR1 SGHTS and CDR2 YDEGEE. The length of the CDR3 is 10 residues. The CDR3 DNA follows: TGTGCCAGCAGCCCCCGGACTATAAACTTT. It codes for CASSPRTINF.

This chain connects TRBV7-8 to TRBJ1-5; D might be TRBD1 (5 bases). The CDR3 length is 15 residues. The V gene lost 1 base and the J gene lost 2 bases, with 9 bases spanning the gap. Germline V gives CDR1 SGHVS, CDR2 FQNEAQ. The CDR3 here is CASSLDQGGNQPQHF. The CDR3 nucleotides read TGTGCCAGCAGCTTAGACCAGGGTGGCAATCAGCCCCAGCATTTT.

This clone was observed a single time. V and J are TRBV7-3 and TRBJ2-1; the match to TRBD2 covers 13 bases. Germline CDR1 and CDR2: SGHTA and FQGTGA. This CDR3 comprises 15 residues. J lost 8 bases, V lost 5 bases, and 6 bases had no gene match. This CDR3 is CASSLGTSGVYEQFF. In nucleotides, the CDR3 is TGTGCCAGCAGCCTAGGGACTAGCGGGGTTTATGAGCAGTTCTTC.

The chain combines TRBV6-5 with TRBJ2-3, with a possible D match to TRBD1 (6 bases). The V and J ends lost 0 bases and 3 bases respectively, with 13 bases between them. CDR1 is MNHEY and CDR2 is SVGAGI in the germline V gene. The CDR3 totals 16 residues. CDR3 coding DNA: TGTGCCAGCAGTTACTCGACCGGACAGAGGACAGATACGCAGTATTTT. It specifies CASSYSTGQRTDTQYF.

J is TRBJ1-2 and V is TRBV27; 8 bases map to TRBD1. The CDR3 has 14 residues. Germline V CDR1 and CDR2: MNHEY, SMNVEV (reference sequence). The V gene end was trimmed by 6 bases and the J gene end by 8 bases; junction bases not matched to a gene: 11. This CDR3 is CASRSRGQRGGYTF. The CDR3 DNA reads as TGTGCCAGCAGAAGCAGGGGGCAACGAGGGGGCTACACCTTC.

This clone showed up just a few times. The chain joins TRBV5-1 to TRBJ2-1; D might be TRBD2 (5 bases). V lost 2 bases and J 4 bases, leaving 10 bases between the germline ends. This CDR3 spans 14 amino acids. Germline CDR1 is SGHRS and CDR2 is YFSETQ. The CDR3 DNA sequence: TGCGCCAGCAGCTTCGGGGAGCGGTACAATGAGCAGTTCTTC. Residues: CASSFGERYNEQFF. Together with reference TRBV5-1 and TRBJ2-1, the CDR3 gives the full variable domain: KAGVTQTPRYLIKTRGQQVTLSCSPISGHRSVSWYQQTPGQGLQFLFEYFSETQRNKGNFPGRFSGRQFSNSRSEMNVSTLELGDSALYLCASSFGERYNEQFFGPGTRLTVL.

V is TRBV7-2 and J is TRBJ1-5; 10 bases line up with TRBD1. Trimming at V came to 5 bases and at J to 4 bases, leaving 5 bases not matched to a gene. Germline CDR1 is SGHTA and CDR2 is FQGNSA. This CDR3 spans 15 amino acids. The chain's CDR3 is CASSPRDRGNQPQHF. As DNA, the CDR3 is TGTGCCAGCAGCCCCCGGGACAGGGGTAATCAGCCCCAGCATTTT.

V is TRBV5-6 and J is TRBJ2-1; 10 nucleotides match TRBD2. The CDR3 covers 18 residues. CDR1 SGHDT and CDR2 YYEEEE come from the germline V gene. The ends lost 4 bases at V and 8 bases at J; junction bases unmatched: 18. CDR3 residues: CASSGPQPEREGPDEQFF. The CDR3 DNA reads as TGTGCCAGCAGCGGTCCCCAGCCGGAGCGGGAGGGTCCCGATGAGCAGTTCTTC. The complete variable domain, with remaining parts taken from reference TRBV5-6 and TRBJ2-1, reads DAGVTQSPTHLIKTRGQQVTLRCSPKSGHDTVSWYQQALGQGPQFIFQYYEEEERQRGNFPDRFSGHQFPNYSSELNVNALLLGDSALYLCASSGPQPEREGPDEQFFGPGTRLTVL.

The DNA for the CDR3 is TGTGCCAGCAGGCCGACTAGCGGCACAGATACGCAGTATTTT. Its translation is CASRPTSGTDTQYF. The chain couples TRBV28 to TRBJ2-3, with TRBD2 matching 8 bases. CDR1 is MDHEN, CDR2 SYDVKM, per germline. The CDR3 runs 14 residues. After removal of 6 bases from V and 1 base from J, the junction contained 3 bases not matched to a gene.

The gene calls are TRBV19 and TRBJ2-1, with TRBD2 matching 12 bases. CDR1 and CDR2 (germline): LNHDA, SQIVND (reference sequence). Trimming removed 4 bases from V and 2 bases from J; junction bases left unmatched: 15. This CDR3 is 20 amino acids long. The DNA of the CDR3 is TGTGCCAGTAGTACCACCGGGACTAGCGGGTATCAACTGGCCTACAATGAGCAGTTCTTC. The encoded protein is CASSTTGTSGYQLAYNEQFF.

The V call is TRBV6-5, the J call TRBJ1-1; TRBD1 agrees at 9 bases. There are 15 residues in the CDR3. Trimming took 2 bases from V and 4 from J; bases not matched to a gene: 5. CDR1 MNHEY and CDR2 SVGAGI come from the germline V gene. The CDR3 nucleotides are TGTGCCAGCAGTTACCCCGACAGGGGGATCACTGAAGCTTTCTTT. This codes for CASSYPDRGITEAFF.